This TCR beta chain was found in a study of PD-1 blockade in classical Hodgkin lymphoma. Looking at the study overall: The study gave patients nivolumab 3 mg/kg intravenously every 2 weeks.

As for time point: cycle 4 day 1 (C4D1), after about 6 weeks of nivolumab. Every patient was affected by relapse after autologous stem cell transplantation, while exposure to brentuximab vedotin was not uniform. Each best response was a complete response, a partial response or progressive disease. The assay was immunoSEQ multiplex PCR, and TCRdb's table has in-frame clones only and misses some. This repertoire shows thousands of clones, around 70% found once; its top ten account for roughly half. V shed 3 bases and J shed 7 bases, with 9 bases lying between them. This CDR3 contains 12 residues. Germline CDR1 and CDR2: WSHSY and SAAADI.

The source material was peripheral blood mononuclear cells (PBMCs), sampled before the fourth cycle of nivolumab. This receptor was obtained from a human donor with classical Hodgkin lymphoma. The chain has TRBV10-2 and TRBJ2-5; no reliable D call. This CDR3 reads CASSESVRTQYF. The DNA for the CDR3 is TGCGCCAGCAGTGAAAGTGTGAGGACCCAGTACTTC.